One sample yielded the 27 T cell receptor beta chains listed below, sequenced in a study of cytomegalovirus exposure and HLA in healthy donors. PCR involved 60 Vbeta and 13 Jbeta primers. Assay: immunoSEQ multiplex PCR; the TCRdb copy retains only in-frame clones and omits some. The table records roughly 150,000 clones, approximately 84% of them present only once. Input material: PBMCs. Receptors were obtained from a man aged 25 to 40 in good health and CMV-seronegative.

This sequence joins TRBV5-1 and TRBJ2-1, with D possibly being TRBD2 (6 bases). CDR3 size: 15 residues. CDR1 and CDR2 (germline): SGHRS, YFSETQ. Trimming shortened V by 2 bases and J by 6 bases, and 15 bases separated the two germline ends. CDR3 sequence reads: CASSFRDSHINEQFF. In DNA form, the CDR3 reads TGCGCCAGCAGCTTCCGGGACTCACACATCAATGAGCAGTTCTTC.

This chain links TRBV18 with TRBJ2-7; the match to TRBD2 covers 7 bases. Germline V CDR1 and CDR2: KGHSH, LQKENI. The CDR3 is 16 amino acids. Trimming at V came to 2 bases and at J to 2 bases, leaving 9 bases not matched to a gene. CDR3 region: CASSPFERGDTYEQYF. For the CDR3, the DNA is TGTGCCAGCTCACCATTTGAGCGGGGTGATACCTACGAGCAGTACTTC.

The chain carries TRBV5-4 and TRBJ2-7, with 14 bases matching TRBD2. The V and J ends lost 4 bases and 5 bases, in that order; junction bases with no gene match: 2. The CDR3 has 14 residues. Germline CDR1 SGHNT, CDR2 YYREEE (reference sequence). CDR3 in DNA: TGTGCCAGCAGCGGACTAGCGGGAGGACACGAGCAGTACTTC. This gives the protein CASSGLAGGHEQYF. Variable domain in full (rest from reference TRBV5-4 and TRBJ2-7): ETGVTQSPTHLIKTRGQQVTLRCSSQSGHNTVSWYQQALGQGPQFIFQYYREEENGRGNFPPRFSGLQFPNYSSELNVNALELDDSALYLCASSGLAGGHEQYFGPGTRLTVT.

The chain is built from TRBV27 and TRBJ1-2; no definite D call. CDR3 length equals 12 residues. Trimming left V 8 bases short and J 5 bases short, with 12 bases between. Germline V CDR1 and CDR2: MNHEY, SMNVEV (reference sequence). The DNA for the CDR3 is TGTGCCAGCCGGGGTTCGACTTATGGCTACACCTTC. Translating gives CASRGSTYGYTF.

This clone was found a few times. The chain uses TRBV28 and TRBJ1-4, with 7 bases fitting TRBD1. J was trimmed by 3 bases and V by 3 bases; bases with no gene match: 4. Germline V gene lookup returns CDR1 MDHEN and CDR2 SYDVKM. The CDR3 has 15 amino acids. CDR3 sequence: CASSFRQGSNEKLFF. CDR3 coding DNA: TGTGCCAGCAGTTTTCGACAGGGATCTAATGAAAAACTGTTTTTT. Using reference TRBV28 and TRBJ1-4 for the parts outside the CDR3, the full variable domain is DVKVTQSSRYLVKRTGEKVFLECVQDMDHENMFWYRQDPGLGLRLIYFSYDVKMKEKGDIPEGYSVSREKKERFSLILESASTNQTSMYLCASSFRQGSNEKLFFGSGTQLSVL.

DNA of the CDR3: TGTGCCAGCACCCAGGGGGCGAAAGAGCAGTACTTC. Protein sequence: CASTQGAKEQYF. The genes are TRBV7-9 and TRBJ2-7; 8 nucleotides match TRBD1. The CDR3 loop spans 12 amino acids. The trim removed 7 bases at V and 7 bases at J, leaving 6 bases unmatched. Germline V gives CDR1 SEHNR, CDR2 FQNEAQ (reference sequence).

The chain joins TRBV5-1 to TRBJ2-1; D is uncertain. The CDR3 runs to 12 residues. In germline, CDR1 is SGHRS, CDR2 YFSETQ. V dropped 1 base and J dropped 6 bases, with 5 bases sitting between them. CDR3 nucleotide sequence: TGCGCCAGCAGCTTGTCTCGCAATGAGCAGTTCTTC. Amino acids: CASSLSRNEQFF.

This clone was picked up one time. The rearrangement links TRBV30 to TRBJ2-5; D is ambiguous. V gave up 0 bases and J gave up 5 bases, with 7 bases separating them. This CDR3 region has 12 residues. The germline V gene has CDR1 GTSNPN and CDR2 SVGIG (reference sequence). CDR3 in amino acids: CAWSVSLETQYF. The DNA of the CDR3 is TGTGCCTGGAGTGTGTCGTTGGAGACCCAGTACTTC.

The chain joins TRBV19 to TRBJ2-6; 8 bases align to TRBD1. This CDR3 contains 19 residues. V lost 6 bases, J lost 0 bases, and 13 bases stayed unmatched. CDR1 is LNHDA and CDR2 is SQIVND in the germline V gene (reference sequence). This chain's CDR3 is CASSINRDRFSSGANVLTF. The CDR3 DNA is TGTGCCAGTAGCATAAATCGGGACAGGTTTAGCTCTGGGGCCAACGTCCTGACTTTC.

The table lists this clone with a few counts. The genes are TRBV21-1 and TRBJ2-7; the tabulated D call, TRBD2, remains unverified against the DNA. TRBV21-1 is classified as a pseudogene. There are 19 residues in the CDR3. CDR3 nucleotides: TGTGCCAGCAGCAAGTTGATTTGGCCCCCGGGACTAGACTCCTACGAGCAGTACTTC. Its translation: CASSKLIWPPGLDSYEQYF.

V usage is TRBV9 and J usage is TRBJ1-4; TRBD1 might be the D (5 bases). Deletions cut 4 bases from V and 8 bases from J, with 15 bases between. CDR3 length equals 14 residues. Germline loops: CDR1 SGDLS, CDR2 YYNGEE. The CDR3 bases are TGTGCCAGCAGCCGGGGGTACGGGGAGGAAAAACTGTTTTTT. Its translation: CASSRGYGEEKLFF.

The CDR3 reads CAWSASGGAYEQYF. The CDR3 nucleotides read TGTGCCTGGAGTGCCAGCGGGGGGGCCTACGAGCAGTACTTC. This chain joins TRBV30 and TRBJ2-7; 10 bases line up with TRBD2. Germline assignment: CDR1 GTSNPN and CDR2 SVGIG (reference sequence). V was clipped by 1 base and J by 2 bases; unmatched bases: 2. The CDR3 consists of 14 residues.

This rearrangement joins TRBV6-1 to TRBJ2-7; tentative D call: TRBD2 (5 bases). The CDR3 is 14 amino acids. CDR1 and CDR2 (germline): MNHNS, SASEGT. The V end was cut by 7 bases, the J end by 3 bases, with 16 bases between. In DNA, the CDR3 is TGTGCCAGCATTTTTGGCAGCGGACTCTACGAGCAGTACTTC. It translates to CASIFGSGLYEQYF.

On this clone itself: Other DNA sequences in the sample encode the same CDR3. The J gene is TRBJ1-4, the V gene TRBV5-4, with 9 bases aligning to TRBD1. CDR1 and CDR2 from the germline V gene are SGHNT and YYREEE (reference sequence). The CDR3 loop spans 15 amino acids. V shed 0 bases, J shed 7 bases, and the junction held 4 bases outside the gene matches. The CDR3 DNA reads TGTGCCAGCAGCTTGGCGGGACAGGGTGGTGAAAAACTGTTTTTT. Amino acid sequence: CASSLAGQGGEKLFF.

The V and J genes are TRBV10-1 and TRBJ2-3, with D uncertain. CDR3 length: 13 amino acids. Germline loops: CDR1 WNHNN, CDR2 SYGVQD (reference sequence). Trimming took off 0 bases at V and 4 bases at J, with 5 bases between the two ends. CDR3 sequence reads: CASSESRSDTQYF. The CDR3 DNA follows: TGCGCCAGCAGTGAGTCCAGATCAGATACGCAGTATTTT.

DNA of the CDR3: TGTGCCAGCAGTTCCCGACGGGGGGTCCTCTTTTACGAGCAGTACTTC. Amino acid sequence: CASSSRRGVLFYEQYF. The chain has TRBV6-5 and TRBJ2-7, with 7 nucleotides matching TRBD2. This CDR3 contains 16 residues. Germline trimming cut 4 bases from V and 4 bases from J; bases unmatched to any gene: 13. Germline V gene sequence: CDR1 MNHEY, CDR2 SVGAGI.

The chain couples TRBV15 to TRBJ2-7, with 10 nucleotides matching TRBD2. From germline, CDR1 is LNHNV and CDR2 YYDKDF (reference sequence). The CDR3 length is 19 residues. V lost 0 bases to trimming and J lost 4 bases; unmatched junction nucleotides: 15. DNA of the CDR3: TGTGCCACCAGCAGAGAAAGAGCGGGGGGGAGCCTGGATTGGTACGAGCAGTACTTC. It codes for CATSRERAGGSLDWYEQYF.

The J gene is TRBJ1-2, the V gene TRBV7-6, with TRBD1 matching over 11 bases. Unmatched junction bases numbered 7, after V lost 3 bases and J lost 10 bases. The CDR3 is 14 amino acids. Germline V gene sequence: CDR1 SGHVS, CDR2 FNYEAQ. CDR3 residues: CASSLGTGGNDYTF. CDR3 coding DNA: TGTGCCAGCAGCTTGGGGACAGGGGGTAATGACTACACCTTC.

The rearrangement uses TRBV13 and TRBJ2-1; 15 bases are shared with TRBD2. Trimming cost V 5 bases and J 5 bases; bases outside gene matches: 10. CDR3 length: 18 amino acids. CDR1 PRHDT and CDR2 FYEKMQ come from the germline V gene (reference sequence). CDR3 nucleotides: TGTGCCAGCAGCCCCCCCGGGACTAGCGGGAGGCCCGACAATGAGCAGTTCTTC. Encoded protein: CASSPPGTSGRPDNEQFF.

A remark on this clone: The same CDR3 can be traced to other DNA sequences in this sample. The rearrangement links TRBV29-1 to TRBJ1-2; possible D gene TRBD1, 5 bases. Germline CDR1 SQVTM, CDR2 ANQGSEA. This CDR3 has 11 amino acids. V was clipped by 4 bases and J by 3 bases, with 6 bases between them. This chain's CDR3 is CSVGGDYGYTF. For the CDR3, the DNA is TGCAGCGTTGGGGGGGACTATGGCTACACCTTC.

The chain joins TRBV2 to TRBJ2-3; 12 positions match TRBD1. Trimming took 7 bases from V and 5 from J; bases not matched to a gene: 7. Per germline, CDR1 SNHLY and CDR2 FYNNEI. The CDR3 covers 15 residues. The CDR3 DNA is TGTGCCAGCACCCGGGACAGGGGGCAGGGAGATACGCAGTATTTT. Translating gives CASTRDRGQGDTQYF.

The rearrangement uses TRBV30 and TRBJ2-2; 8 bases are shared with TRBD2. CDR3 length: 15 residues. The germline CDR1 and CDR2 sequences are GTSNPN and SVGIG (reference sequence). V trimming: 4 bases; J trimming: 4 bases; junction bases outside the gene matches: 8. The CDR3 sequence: CAWIATSVSTGELFF. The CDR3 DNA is TGTGCCTGGATCGCGACTAGCGTATCCACCGGGGAGCTGTTTTTT.

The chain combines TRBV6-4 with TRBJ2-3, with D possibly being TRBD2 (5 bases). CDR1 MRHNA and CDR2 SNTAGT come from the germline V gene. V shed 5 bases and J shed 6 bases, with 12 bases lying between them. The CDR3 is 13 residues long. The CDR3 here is CASSLRGPDTQYF. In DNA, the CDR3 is TGTGCCAGCAGTCTACGGGGTCCCGATACGCAGTATTTT.

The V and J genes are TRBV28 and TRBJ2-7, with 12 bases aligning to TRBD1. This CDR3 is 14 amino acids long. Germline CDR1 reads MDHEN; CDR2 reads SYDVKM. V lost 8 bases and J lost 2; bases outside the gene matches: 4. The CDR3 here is CASWDRGPTYEQYF. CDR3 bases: TGTGCCAGCTGGGACAGGGGGCCTACCTACGAGCAGTACTTC.

The CDR3 here is CASSVQGDSEAFF. For the CDR3, the DNA is TGTGCCAGCAGCGTTCAGGGGGATAGTGAAGCTTTCTTT. The chain combines TRBV9 with TRBJ1-1; 7 bases are a match to TRBD1. This CDR3 has 13 residues. V lost 2 bases and J lost 7; bases outside the gene matches: 5. CDR1 is SGDLS and CDR2 is YYNGEE in the germline V gene.

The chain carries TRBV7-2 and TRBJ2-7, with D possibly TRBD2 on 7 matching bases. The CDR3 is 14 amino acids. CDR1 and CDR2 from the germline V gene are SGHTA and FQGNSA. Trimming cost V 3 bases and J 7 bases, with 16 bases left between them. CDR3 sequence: CASSFRGGHWEQYF. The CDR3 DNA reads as TGTGCCAGCAGCTTTAGGGGGGGCCATTGGGAGCAGTACTTC.

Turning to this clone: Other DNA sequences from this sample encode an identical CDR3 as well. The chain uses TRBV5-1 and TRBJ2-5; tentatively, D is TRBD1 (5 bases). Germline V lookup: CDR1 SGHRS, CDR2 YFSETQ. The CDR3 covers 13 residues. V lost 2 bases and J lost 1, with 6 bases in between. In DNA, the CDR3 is TGCGCCAGCAGCTTAGGGGTCCAAGAGACCCAGTACTTC. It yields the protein CASSLGVQETQYF.